This TCR beta chain was documented in a study of tumor-infiltrating lymphocytes in primary liver carcinoma. Study background: Patients underwent surgical resection for primary liver carcinoma.

Germline values: CDR1 MNHEY, CDR2 SVGEGT. This CDR3 is built from 14 residues. TCR beta cDNA was reverse-transcribed from about 500 ng of total RNA. The reaction used a constant-region primer and ProtoScript II reverse transcriptase. Each TCR beta library was derived from three nested multiplex PCR rounds that employed slightly modified ARM-PCR. Running nine to ten cycles apiece, the first two PCR rounds relied on TRBV1-TRBV30 forward primers together with a C-beta reverse primer. TCRdb ran MiXCR on the multiplex PCR reads and lists one entry per CDR3 protein. This sample yields about 310,000 distinct CDR3 sequences, of which nearly 60% are seen a single time; approximately 15% belongs to the top ten. Points on this clonotype: No antigen is known for it. Germline is not matched at one junction end, which may reflect a read error.

Whole-study results and caveats: When set against blood, tumors had a significantly higher top-250-clone fraction (p = 0.039).

Germline DNA was also extracted, with blood RNA taken from unsorted whole blood. Blood samples of approximately 3.9 milliliters were drawn preoperatively. The sequenced sample was peripheral blood. The genes are TRBV6-2 or TRBV6-3 and TRBJ2-1; D is possibly TRBD1 (5 bases). The sequence derives from a woman in her thirties with primary liver carcinoma and hepatitis B virus infection. The DNA for the CDR3 is TGTGCCAGTAGTTCCGTCATAGGGGCGAATAAGCAGTTCTTC. Amino acids: CASSSVIGANKQFF.